These 19 T cell receptor beta chains came from one sample sequenced in a study of shared clonotypes between healthy human individuals. Clones were read by immunoSEQ multiplex PCR, and TCRdb kept only the in-frame ones, dropping some. This sample yields more than 400,000 clones, of which about 78% are seen a single time; about 12% belongs to the top ten. Sequencing was done on a sample of PBMCs. These receptors all come from a middle-aged woman in good health. Some clones in this sample may be carry-over from other donors' samples.

This chain's CDR3 is CASSLDRGNTEAFF. Written as DNA, the CDR3 is TGTGCCAGCAGTTTAGACAGGGGGAACACTGAAGCTTTCTTT. The V and J genes are TRBV28 and TRBJ1-1; 8 bases match TRBD1. CDR1 is MDHEN and CDR2 is SYDVKM in the germline V gene. The CDR3 covers 14 residues. V shed 2 bases, J shed 1 base, and the junction held 0 bases outside the gene matches.

J is TRBJ2-7 and V is TRBV30; a possible D gene is TRBD1 (6 bases). The germline V gene encodes CDR1 GTSNPN and CDR2 SVGIG (reference sequence). The CDR3 consists of 14 residues. Between the trimmed V and J ends, which lost 0 bases and 3 bases, there was a span of 12 bases. The CDR3 bases are TGTGCCTGGAGTGTTTCTGGACAGATCTACGAGCAGTACTTC. Translated: CAWSVSGQIYEQYF. Looking up the rest from reference TRBV30 and TRBJ2-7 gives the full variable domain: SQTIHQWPATLVQPVGSPLSLECTVEGTSNPNLYWYRQAAGRGLQLLFYSVGIGQISSEVPQNLSASRPQDRQFILSSKKLLLSDSGFYLCAWSVSGQIYEQYFGPGTRLTVT.

The chain carries TRBV30 and TRBJ1-6; D is unresolved. Trimming stripped 1 base from V and 9 bases from J, with 16 bases between. The CDR3 runs 15 residues. Germline assignment: CDR1 GTSNPN and CDR2 SVGIG (reference sequence). The chain's CDR3 is CAWSGGVAPASPLHF. The CDR3 DNA reads as TGTGCCTGGAGTGGGGGAGTTGCCCCGGCTTCACCCCTCCACTTT.

The chain has TRBV11-3 and TRBJ2-2, with 7 bases matching TRBD1. The germline CDR1 and CDR2 sequences are SGHNT and YENEEA. Trimming took 4 bases from V and 0 from J; bases not matched to a gene: 5. The CDR3 runs 16 residues. CDR3 residues: CASSSRQGPNTGELFF. The DNA for the CDR3 is TGTGCCAGCAGCTCCCGACAGGGCCCGAACACCGGGGAGCTGTTTTTT.

This clone was picked up a small number of times. This chain links TRBV5-1 with TRBJ2-3, with a weak D call TRBD2 (6 bases). V lost 6 bases and J lost 1, with 15 bases in between. Germline V gene data show CDR1 as SGHRS and CDR2 as YFSETQ. The CDR3 extends over 15 amino acids. In DNA, the CDR3 is TGCGCCAGCACAGGGATTAGCGGACGCACAGATACGCAGTATTTT. It encodes CASTGISGRTDTQYF. Variable domain in full (rest from reference TRBV5-1 and TRBJ2-3): KAGVTQTPRYLIKTRGQQVTLSCSPISGHRSVSWYQQTPGQGLQFLFEYFSETQRNKGNFPGRFSGRQFSNSRSEMNVSTLELGDSALYLCASTGISGRTDTQYFGPGTRLTVL.

The gene calls are TRBV11-2 and TRBJ2-7; D call uncertain. Germline V gene lookup returns CDR1 SGHAT and CDR2 FQNNGV. Trimming took 5 bases from V and 0 from J, leaving 14 bases between them. The CDR3 runs to 15 residues. As DNA, the CDR3 is TGTGCCAGCAGCCCCAACACGGGCGGCTCCTACGAGCAGTACTTC. Translated: CASSPNTGGSYEQYF.

This sequence joins TRBV19 and TRBJ1-5; 9 bases are shared with TRBD1. With V trimmed by 4 bases and J by 11 bases, 9 bases remained unmatched. CDR1 and CDR2 (germline): LNHDA, SQIVND (reference sequence). The CDR3 runs to 14 residues. CDR3 DNA: TGTGCCAGTAGTAGTGGGACAGGGAATTTTGCCCAGCATTTT. Translated: CASSSGTGNFAQHF.

This clone appeared a few times. The CDR3 region has the DNA TGTGCCAGCAGCTCAGCAGTGTGGCGGGGGACCCAGTACTTC. It yields the protein CASSSAVWRGTQYF. V usage is TRBV7-6 and J usage is TRBJ2-5, with D possibly TRBD2 on 6 matching bases. CDR3 length equals 14 residues. V lost 4 bases and J lost 7, with 16 bases in between. The germline V gene has CDR1 SGHVS and CDR2 FNYEAQ.

This clone was observed a handful of times. The V gene is TRBV28, the J gene TRBJ1-5; tentatively, D is TRBD1 (5 bases). CDR1 MDHEN and CDR2 SYDVKM come from the germline V gene. The CDR3 is made up of 14 amino acids. V lost 4 bases and J lost 1, with 8 bases in between. This CDR3 reads CASSSGDSNQPQHF. CDR3 sequence (DNA): TGTGCCAGCAGTTCGGGGGACAGCAATCAGCCCCAGCATTTT. Based on the CDR3 plus reference TRBV28 and TRBJ1-5, the full variable domain is DVKVTQSSRYLVKRTGEKVFLECVQDMDHENMFWYRQDPGLGLRLIYFSYDVKMKEKGDIPEGYSVSREKKERFSLILESASTNQTSMYLCASSSGDSNQPQHFGDGTRLSIL.

The chain's CDR3 is CASSGYHRVPLWRSGPQHF. In DNA form, the CDR3 reads TGCGCCAGCAGCGGCTACCACAGGGTCCCTCTCTGGAGGTCGGGGCCCCAGCATTTT. The chain has TRBV10-1 and TRBJ1-5; tentatively, D is TRBD1 (6 bases). V lost 6 bases and J 9 bases, leaving 33 bases between the germline ends. The length of the CDR3 is 19 residues. CDR1 WNHNN and CDR2 SYGVQD come from the germline V gene (reference sequence).

The gene calls are TRBV5-6 and TRBJ2-7, with 7 bases that match TRBD1. Germline assignment: CDR1 SGHDT and CDR2 YYEEEE. This CDR3 comprises 14 residues. With V trimmed by 4 bases and J by 5 bases, 9 bases remained unmatched. The CDR3 DNA reads TGTGCCAGCAGCCGGCTACAGGGGTTCGACGAGCAGTACTTC. This gives the protein CASSRLQGFDEQYF. Full variable domain (missing parts from reference TRBV5-6 and TRBJ2-7): DAGVTQSPTHLIKTRGQQVTLRCSPKSGHDTVSWYQQALGQGPQFIFQYYEEEERQRGNFPDRFSGHQFPNYSSELNVNALLLGDSALYLCASSRLQGFDEQYFGPGTRLTVT.

This chain connects TRBV18 to TRBJ1-5; D gene ambiguous. Per germline, CDR1 KGHSH and CDR2 LQKENI. The CDR3 length is 15 residues. With 3 bases removed from V and 0 bases from J, the gap between germline ends came to 9 bases. Here the CDR3 reads CASSPLTNSNQPQHF. CDR3 bases: TGTGCCAGCTCACCCCTCACGAATAGCAATCAGCCCCAGCATTTT.

The chain couples TRBV7-8 to TRBJ1-5; 7 bases are shared with TRBD1. The trim removed 5 bases at V and 5 bases at J, leaving 6 bases unmatched. Germline loops: CDR1 SGHVS, CDR2 FQNEAQ. The CDR3 consists of 14 residues. The DNA of the CDR3 is TGTGCCAGCAGCCCCGGACAGGAATATCAGCCCCAGCATTTT. Amino acids: CASSPGQEYQPQHF. The full variable domain, completed using reference TRBV7-8 and TRBJ1-5, is GAGVSQSPRYKVAKRGQDVALRCDPISGHVSLFWYQQALGQGPEFLTYFQNEAQLDKSGLPSDRFFAERPEGSVSTLKIQRTQQEDSAVYLCASSPGQEYQPQHFGDGTRLSIL.

DNA of the CDR3: TGTGCCAGCAGCCAAGAGCTAGCGGTTAACTCCTACGAGCAGTACTTC. Its protein product is CASSQELAVNSYEQYF. The chain joins TRBV7-9 to TRBJ2-7; TRBD2 agrees at 7 bases. The CDR3 loop spans 16 amino acids. J gave up 0 bases and V 5 bases, and 10 bases lay outside the gene matches. The V gene's germline CDR1 is SEHNR and CDR2 FQNEAQ (reference sequence).

The rearrangement joins TRBV19 to TRBJ2-3, with D perhaps being TRBD1 or TRBD2 (5 bases each). V dropped 3 bases and J dropped 3 bases, with 13 bases sitting between them. Germline CDR1 LNHDA, CDR2 SQIVND (reference sequence). The CDR3 consists of 15 residues. The chain's CDR3 is CASSMGAGWTDTQYF. The CDR3 DNA is TGTGCCAGTAGTATGGGAGCAGGGTGGACAGATACGCAGTATTTT. Looking up the rest from reference TRBV19 and TRBJ2-3 gives the full variable domain: DGGITQSPKYLFRKEGQNVTLSCEQNLNHDAMYWYRQDPGQGLRLIYYSQIVNDFQKGDIAEGYSVSREKKESFPLTVTSAQKNPTAFYLCASSMGAGWTDTQYFGPGTRLTVL.

The chain uses TRBV10-2 and TRBJ2-3, with 15 bases identical to TRBD2. This CDR3 contains 16 residues. J was trimmed by 5 bases and V by 6 bases; bases with no gene match: 6. Germline V gene data show CDR1 as WSHSY and CDR2 as SAAADI. CDR3 region: CASSSPGLAGGDTQYF. In DNA, the CDR3 is TGCGCCAGCAGCTCTCCGGGACTAGCGGGAGGAGATACGCAGTATTTT.

This clone was observed a few times. Within the sample, other DNA sequences also encode this same CDR3. V gene TRBV19 combines with J gene TRBJ1-2; D possibly corresponds to TRBD1 (6 bases). Germline lookup yields CDR1 LNHDA and CDR2 SQIVND (reference sequence). CDR3 length equals 12 residues. Trimming took 3 bases from V and 8 from J, leaving 10 bases between them. This chain's CDR3 is CASSMGARGYTF. The CDR3 coding sequence is TGTGCCAGTAGTATGGGGGCCCGGGGCTACACCTTC. Full variable domain (rest looked up from reference TRBV19 and TRBJ1-2): DGGITQSPKYLFRKEGQNVTLSCEQNLNHDAMYWYRQDPGQGLRLIYYSQIVNDFQKGDIAEGYSVSREKKESFPLTVTSAQKNPTAFYLCASSMGARGYTFGSGTRLTVV.

This sequence joins TRBV10-2 and TRBJ2-5; 7 bases agree with TRBD2. Looked up from germline, CDR1 is WSHSY and CDR2 is SAAADI. The CDR3 runs to 14 residues. The V segment lost 3 bases and the J segment 5 bases; nucleotides outside the gene matches: 6. The CDR3 DNA sequence: TGCGCCAGCAGTGAAGAGGGAGGGCGGGAGACCCAGTACTTC. As protein: CASSEEGGRETQYF.

The table lists this clone with a count of one. The chain is built from TRBV6-5 and TRBJ2-1; a weak D match, TRBD2 (5 bases). V was clipped by 4 bases and J by 0 bases, with 13 bases between them. From germline, CDR1 is MNHEY and CDR2 SVGAGI. This CDR3 is 16 amino acids long. For the CDR3, the DNA is TGTGCCAGCAGTTCCCCGAGCGGAAGCTCCTACAATGAGCAGTTCTTC. It is translated as CASSSPSGSSYNEQFF.